This T cell receptor (beta chain) was recorded in a study of blood T cells in healthy people across ages. Study-wide points: PBMC samples, being unsorted, prevented any conclusive comparison of naive and antigen-experienced cells. Comparison with aged donors showed that long-lived donors had more naive CD4+ cells and higher diversity.

CDR1 is SGHRS and CDR2 is YFSETQ in the germline V gene. This CDR3 spans 13 amino acids. This clonotype was observed a handful of times. Its specificity is not known. The germline gene is not matched at one end of the junction; a read error may be the cause. Through a sample-barcoded 5' primer and a J-beta primer mix, a second PCR was run for about 7 to 12 cycles. TCRdb used MiXCR to reprocess the 5' RACE reads, holding one entry per CDR3 protein. The repertoire has roughly 560,000 distinct CDR3 sequences, around 24% of them found once; the top ten carry 8.5% to 9.5%. The same data also contributed to another study, on T cells of mothers and their children.

Sequencing was performed on blood. This TCR was sampled from a boy younger than 18 in good health. V usage is TRBV5-1 and J usage is TRBJ1-1; D may be TRBD1 (6 bases). CDR3 sequence (DNA): TGCGCCAGCATGAGACAGAGGGGGACTGAGGCTTTCTTT. Its translation: CASMRQRGTEAFF.